Following are 15 T cell receptor beta chains from one sample sequenced in a study of regulatory T cells in long-lasting Graves disease. Time point denoted: newly diagnosed GD, antithyroid drugs for less than 3 months. Making the TCR library involved RNA that had been extracted from PBMCs. Construction of the TCR beta libraries employed iRepertoire HTBI primers in conjunction with Arm-PCR of CDR3 regions. TCRdb itself ran the multiplex PCR reads through MiXCR, one entry per CDR3 protein. The data show about 520,000 distinct CDR3 sequences, more than 10% seen once. The sample also formed part of further work on T cells in Graves' hyperthyroidism and ophthalmopathy.

The starting material was peripheral blood mononuclear cells (PBMCs), obtained at new diagnosis, from a patient treated with antithyroid drugs. Every receptor here comes from a woman in her 30s with Graves disease.

This clonotype has ten or more counts. The genes are TRBV10-3 and TRBJ2-3, with 8 positions matching TRBD1. The V and J ends lost 3 bases and 2 bases, in that order; junction bases with no gene match: 4. Germline V CDR1 and CDR2: ENHRY, SYGVKD. This CDR3 is 15 amino acids long. The CDR3 DNA reads TGTGCCATCAGTGAACCGGGACAGGTCACAGATACGCAGTATTTT. Its protein product is CAISEPGQVTDTQYF.

This clonotype was seen at least ten times. The chain carries TRBV28 and TRBJ1-5; no clear D. The CDR3 is 15 amino acids. V lost 8 bases and J 4 bases, leaving 18 bases between the germline ends. The germline gives CDR1 MDHEN, CDR2 SYDVKM. CDR3 in amino acids: CASVTLTSGNQPQHF. The CDR3 DNA follows: TGTGCCAGCGTAACCCTAACCAGTGGAAATCAGCCCCAGCATTTT.

The chain employs TRBV9 and TRBJ2-5; either TRBD1 or TRBD2 may supply D (6 bases each). CDR1 is SGDLS, CDR2 YYNGEE, per germline. The CDR3 loop spans 15 amino acids. The V end lost 0 bases, the J end lost 4 bases, and 13 bases lay between the germline ends. The chain's CDR3 is CASSVVGGQGETQYF. The CDR3 bases are TGTGCCAGCAGCGTAGTAGGGGGGCAAGGAGAGACCCAGTACTTC.

This clonotype was observed a single time. It may be a read error: a sequence one base away is much more abundant. The chain employs TRBV19 and TRBJ2-7; D remains unclear. CDR3 length equals 12 residues. The V end lost 4 bases, the J end lost 7 bases, and 11 bases lay between the germline ends. CDR1 is LNHDA, CDR2 SQIVND, per germline (reference sequence). CDR3 amino acids: CASSKGYNEQYF. Written as DNA, the CDR3 is TGTGCCAGTAGTAAAGGTTACAATGAGCAGTACTTC.

This clonotype was picked up many times. The chain joins TRBV6-1 to TRBJ2-5; 12 bases align to TRBD2. The CDR3 spans 16 residues. Germline CDR1 and CDR2: MNHNS and SASEGT. The ends lost 6 bases at V and 7 bases at J; junction bases unmatched: 12. This CDR3 reads CASSPTTSGGRRTQYF. The CDR3 region has the DNA TGTGCCAGCAGCCCTACGACTAGCGGGGGACGCAGGACCCAGTACTTC.

Many counts were recorded for this clonotype. The rearrangement links TRBV7-2 to TRBJ2-5; D is uncertain. Germline V lookup: CDR1 SGHTA, CDR2 FQGNSA. V dropped 5 bases and J dropped 5 bases, with 9 bases sitting between them. The CDR3 contains 12 residues. The CDR3 DNA reads TGTGCCAGCAGCCCCCAGAAGGAGACCCAGTACTTC. Translation gives CASSPQKETQYF.

This clonotype was counted many times. The V and J genes are TRBV29-1 and TRBJ2-5; 7 bases agree with TRBD2. With 4 bases clipped from V and 5 bases from J, the junction kept 7 bases outside the gene matches. CDR3 length equals 13 residues. The germline CDR1 and CDR2 sequences are SQVTM and ANQGSEA. The CDR3 spells CSVGGSWTETQYF. The CDR3 DNA follows: TGCAGCGTTGGCGGGAGTTGGACGGAGACCCAGTACTTC. Looking up the rest from reference TRBV29-1 and TRBJ2-5 gives the full variable domain: SAVISQKPSRDICQRGTSLTIQCQVDSQVTMMFWYRQQPGQSLTLIATANQGSEATYESGFVIDKFPISRPNLTFSTLTVSNMSPEDSSIYLCSVGGSWTETQYFGPGTRLLVL.

This clonotype was detected ten times or more. The rearrangement uses TRBV2 and TRBJ1-1, with TRBD1 matching over 9 bases. The trim removed 6 bases at V and 5 bases at J, leaving 16 bases unmatched. Germline V gene sequence: CDR1 SNHLY, CDR2 FYNNEI. There are 17 residues in the CDR3. CDR3 sequence: CASRDRKGTGLRTEAFF. The CDR3 DNA reads as TGTGCCAGCAGGGATCGGAAGGGGACAGGGCTTAGGACTGAAGCTTTCTTT.

This clonotype appeared a few times. CDR3 nucleotides: TGTGCCAGCAGCGAAGGGGCTAGTGGAGAGCAGTTCTTC. This sequence encodes CASSEGASGEQFF. The chain is built from TRBV7-3 and TRBJ2-1, with TRBD1 as a possible D gene (5 bases). The CDR3 has 13 amino acids. CDR1 is SGHTA and CDR2 is FQGTGA in the germline V gene. V lost 5 bases to trimming and J lost 10 bases, with 15 bases between them. The whole variable domain, filled in from reference TRBV7-3 and TRBJ2-1, reads GAGVSQTPSNKVTEKGKYVELRCDPISGHTALYWYRQSLGQGPEFLIYFQGTGAADDSGLPNDRFFAVRPEGSVSTLKIQRTERGDSAVYLCASSEGASGEQFFGPGTRLTVL.

This clonotype was counted only a few times. This rearrangement joins TRBV19 to TRBJ1-5; D is unresolved. Trimming cost V 6 bases and J 4 bases, with 22 bases left between them. The CDR3 length is 17 residues. The germline CDR1 and CDR2 sequences are LNHDA and SQIVND (reference sequence). The CDR3 DNA sequence: TGTGCCAGTAGCTCAGACCGACGCCGGTGGTCAAATCAGCCCCAGCATTTT. As protein: CASSSDRRRWSNQPQHF. Combining the CDR3 with reference TRBV19 and TRBJ1-5 gives the whole variable domain DGGITQSPKYLFRKEGQNVTLSCEQNLNHDAMYWYRQDPGQGLRLIYYSQIVNDFQKGDIAEGYSVSREKKESFPLTVTSAQKNPTAFYLCASSSDRRRWSNQPQHFGDGTRLSIL.

In this sample, this clonotype turned up many times. V is TRBV7-9 and J is TRBJ2-4; 11 positions agree with TRBD2. V gave up 4 bases and J gave up 6 bases; unmatched junction bases: 2. Germline CDR1 and CDR2: SEHNR and FQNEAQ (reference sequence). CDR3 length equals 14 residues. The DNA of the CDR3 is TGTGCCAGCAGCTCCGGGACTAGCGGAAACATTCAGTACTTC. Translated, it gives CASSSGTSGNIQYF.

This clonotype was recorded at least ten times. This chain links TRBV4-3 with TRBJ2-1, with 15 bases fitting TRBD2. Looked up from germline, CDR1 is LGHNA and CDR2 is YSLEER. This CDR3 is 17 amino acids long. The V segment lost 1 base and the J segment 9 bases; nucleotides outside the gene matches: 7. The CDR3 coding sequence is TGCGCCAGCAGCCAAGGACCGGGACTAGCGGGAGGCAGTGAGCAGTTCTTC. It codes for CASSQGPGLAGGSEQFF.

This clonotype was observed many times. The V call is TRBV7-6, the J call TRBJ2-1, with D unresolved. The CDR3 sequence is 12 residues long. Germline V gene lookup returns CDR1 SGHVS and CDR2 FNYEAQ. Between the trimmed V and J ends, which lost 5 bases and 5 bases, there was a span of 7 bases. The CDR3 DNA follows: TGTGCCAGCAGCCCTGGGGACAATGAGCAGTTCTTC. Protein sequence: CASSPGDNEQFF.

This clonotype has ten or more counts. The chain carries TRBV12-3 or TRBV12-4 and TRBJ2-5; the D is unclear. V lost 4 bases, J lost 1 base, and 10 bases lay in between. CDR3 length: 14 residues. The CDR3 DNA is TGTGCCAGCAGTTGGGGTAGGGCCCAAGAGACCCAGTACTTC. It translates to CASSWGRAQETQYF.

In its sample, this clonotype was seen many times. The V gene is TRBV28, the J gene TRBJ2-7, with TRBD2 as a possible D gene (6 bases). The CDR3 extends over 15 amino acids. V shed 3 bases and J shed 6 bases, with 18 bases lying between them. In germline, CDR1 is MDHEN, CDR2 SYDVKM. The CDR3 region has the DNA TGTGCCAGCAGTTTGGGCGGGAATACGGGTGGCGAGCAGTACTTC. Protein product: CASSLGGNTGGEQYF.